This T cell receptor (beta chain) was retrieved from a study of cytomegalovirus exposure and HLA in healthy donors. Study-wide points: Segments of the TCR beta V type were, in most cases, productive about 90% or about 30% of the time in an earlier analysis.

As concerns this clone: The antigen remains undetermined.

V dropped 5 bases and J dropped 7 bases, with 18 bases sitting between them. There are 15 residues in the CDR3. Per the germline V gene, CDR1 is KGHSY and CDR2 is FQNENV. The PCR used 60 Vbeta and 13 Jbeta primers. Data came from immunoSEQ multiplex PCR; TCRdb stores just in-frame clones and leaves some out. Here the sample table reports over 60,000 clones. This chain links TRBV16 with TRBJ1-5; D perhaps matches TRBD1 (6 bases). The origin of this receptor is a female donor in good health and CMV-seropositive. What was sequenced was PBMCs. CDR3 in amino acids: CASSAELQGNQPQHF. The DNA for the CDR3 is TGTGCCAGCAGCGCAGAATTACAGGGTAACCAGCCCCAGCATTTT.